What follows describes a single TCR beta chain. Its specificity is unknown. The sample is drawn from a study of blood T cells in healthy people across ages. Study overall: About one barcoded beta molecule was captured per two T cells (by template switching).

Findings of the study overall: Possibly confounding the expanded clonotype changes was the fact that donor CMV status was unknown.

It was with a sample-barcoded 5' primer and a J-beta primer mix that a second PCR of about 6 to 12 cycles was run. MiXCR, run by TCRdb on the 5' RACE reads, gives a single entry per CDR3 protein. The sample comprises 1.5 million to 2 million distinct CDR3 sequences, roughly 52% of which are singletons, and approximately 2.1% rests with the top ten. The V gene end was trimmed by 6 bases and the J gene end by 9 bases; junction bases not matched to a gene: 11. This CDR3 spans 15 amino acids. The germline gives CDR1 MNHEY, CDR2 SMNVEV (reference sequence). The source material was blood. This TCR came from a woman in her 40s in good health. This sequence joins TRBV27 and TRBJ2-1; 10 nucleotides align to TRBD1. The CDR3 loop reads CASSQAGQGTGEQFF. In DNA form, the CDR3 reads TGTGCCAGCAGCCAGGCGGGACAGGGGACGGGTGAGCAGTTCTTC.